The 32 T cell receptor beta chains in this list originate from one sample, sequenced in a study of CD8 T cells in Susac syndrome. Reverse transcription of roughly 0.5 to 1 ug RNA was performed with random hexamers. TCRdb reprocessed the immunoSEQ multiplex PCR reads via MiXCR and lists one record per CDR3 protein. The sample records about 180,000 distinct CDR3 sequences, about 93% being singletons. The sequenced sample was CD4+ T cells from PBMCs. The receptor source for this set is a human donor with multiple sclerosis.

The chain recombines TRBV10-3 with TRBJ2-1; D may be TRBD2 (5 bases). V shed 6 bases and J shed 7 bases, with 13 bases lying between them. Germline-derived CDR1 and CDR2 are ENHRY and SYGVKD. CDR3 length: 13 residues. CDR3 in DNA: TGTGCCATCAGCCAGGAGGCGAGGAATGAGCAGTTCTTC. This gives the protein CAISQEARNEQFF.

V and J are TRBV9 and TRBJ1-2; tentatively, D is TRBD1 (6 bases). This CDR3 has 12 residues. With 7 bases removed from V and 2 bases from J, the gap between germline ends came to 9 bases. Germline CDR1 reads SGDLS; CDR2 reads YYNGEE. The CDR3 loop is CASEDRNYGYTF. CDR3 DNA: TGTGCCAGCGAGGACAGAAACTATGGCTACACCTTC.

V gene TRBV5-1 combines with J gene TRBJ2-1; 8 bases map to TRBD2. There are 13 residues in the CDR3. In germline, CDR1 is SGHRS, CDR2 YFSETQ. The V and J ends lost 4 bases and 6 bases, in that order; junction bases with no gene match: 3. The DNA for the CDR3 is TGCGCCAGCAGCCCGGGGGGGGCCAATGAGCAGTTCTTC. Translation gives CASSPGGANEQFF.

The chain employs TRBV3-1 and TRBJ2-3, with a possible D match to TRBD1 (5 bases). Germline CDR1 is LGHDT and CDR2 is YNNKEL (reference sequence). The V and J ends lost 1 base and 3 bases respectively, with 11 bases between them. The CDR3 is 15 amino acids. The CDR3 region is CASSQGAGKTDTQYF. The CDR3 bases are TGTGCCAGCAGCCAAGGGGCAGGGAAGACAGATACGCAGTATTTT.

The chain joins TRBV20-1 to TRBJ1-4, with D perhaps matching TRBD1 (6 bases). CDR1 DFQATT and CDR2 SNEGSKA come from the germline V gene (reference sequence). This CDR3 is 14 amino acids long. V lost 5 bases, J lost 8 bases, and 18 bases lay in between. DNA of the CDR3: TGCAGTGCTGTTGGTTGGGGGCTAGGGGAAAAACTGTTTTTT. As protein: CSAVGWGLGEKLFF.

The count of this clonotype is one. In DNA, the CDR3 is TGTGCCAGCAGTGAAGCCGGGTACCAAGAGACCCAGTACTTC. It encodes CASSEAGYQETQYF. This sequence joins TRBV6-1 and TRBJ2-5; no firm D call. CDR3 length equals 14 residues. Trimming removed 0 bases at V and 0 bases at J, with 5 bases between. Germline V CDR1 and CDR2: MNHNS, SASEGT.

A remark on this clonotype: The DNA is omitted, as the CDR3 cannot be located on it reliably, and the CDR3 follows TCRdb's listing. The chain has TRBV20-1 and TRBJ2-2; the DNA was not used to check the table's D call, TRBD1. Germline V lookup: CDR1 DFQATT, CDR2 SNEGSKA (reference sequence). The CDR3 is 14 residues long, ends included. The CDR3 protein is CSARDQGQGRSCFF.

The chain uses TRBV19 and TRBJ1-2, with D possibly TRBD1 on 6 matching bases. CDR1 LNHDA and CDR2 SQIVND come from the germline V gene (reference sequence). This CDR3 is built from 16 residues. V was clipped by 7 bases and J by 4 bases, with 22 bases between them. CDR3 protein: CASMGGDSGSLYGYTF. The DNA of the CDR3 is TGTGCCAGTATGGGGGGCGATTCAGGATCCCTCTATGGCTACACCTTC.

This clonotype was seen a single time. The chain joins TRBV12-3 or TRBV12-4 to TRBJ1-5, with 9 bases matching TRBD1. This CDR3 region has 15 residues. The J segment lost 7 bases and the V segment lost 5 bases, leaving 9 bases of the junction unmatched. The CDR3 nucleotides read TGTGCCAGCAGTCCCGGGACAGGGTGTGTCCAGCCCCAGCATTTT. Translation gives CASSPGTGCVQPQHF.

V usage is TRBV2 and J usage is TRBJ1-1, with 8 bases lining up with TRBD1. Germline V gene sequence: CDR1 SNHLY, CDR2 FYNNEI. Unmatched junction bases numbered 6, after V lost 5 bases and J lost 1 base. There are 15 residues in the CDR3. CDR3 in amino acids: CASSLRGLRNTEAFF. CDR3 bases: TGTGCCAGCAGTCTCAGGGGGCTAAGGAACACTGAAGCTTTCTTT.

The CDR3 DNA follows: TGTGCCAGCAGTTCGGTCTACGAGCAGTACTTC. Protein: CASSSVYEQYF. V and J are TRBV28 and TRBJ2-7; no clear D gene. Germline-derived CDR1 and CDR2 are MDHEN and SYDVKM. Trimming removed 4 bases at V and 3 bases at J, with 4 bases between. The CDR3 runs 11 residues.

The chain employs TRBV19 and TRBJ2-4, with 16 bases aligning to TRBD2. Germline CDR1 and CDR2: LNHDA and SQIVND (reference sequence). The CDR3 consists of 16 residues. J lost 6 bases, V lost 9 bases, and 8 bases had no gene match. Here the CDR3 reads CASKGLAGGPSNIQYF. The DNA of the CDR3 is TGTGCCAGCAAGGGACTAGCGGGAGGGCCGTCAAACATTCAGTACTTC.

J is TRBJ1-3 and V is TRBV4-3; the D gene is possibly TRBD1 (5 bases). Trimming cost V 0 bases and J 0 bases, with 15 bases left between them. Germline V lookup: CDR1 LGHNA, CDR2 YSLEER. CDR3 length equals 18 residues. The CDR3 bases are TGCGCCAGCAGCCAAGATCGGGGCGTACTCCACTCTGGAAACACCATATATTTT. Protein: CASSQDRGVLHSGNTIYF.

The V and J genes are TRBV20-1 and TRBJ1-2, with TRBD1 matching 7 bases. The CDR3 has 13 residues. V was pared by 4 bases and J by 4 bases, with 6 bases of the junction left unmatched. Germline assignment: CDR1 DFQATT and CDR2 SNEGSKA (reference sequence). CDR3 nucleotides: TGCAGTGCTATGCCCGGGACAGTCTATGGCTACACCTTC. This encodes CSAMPGTVYGYTF.

This chain uses TRBV2 with TRBJ2-1; TRBD2 is a possible D gene (6 bases). V lost 7 bases to trimming and J lost 4 bases, with 14 bases between them. The CDR3 is made up of 14 amino acids. CDR1 is SNHLY, CDR2 FYNNEI, per germline. This CDR3 is CASKPSARYNEQFF. DNA for the CDR3: TGTGCCAGCAAGCCTAGCGCCCGGTACAATGAGCAGTTCTTC. Together with reference TRBV2 and TRBJ2-1, the CDR3 gives the full variable domain: EPEVTQTPSHQVTQMGQEVILRCVPISNHLYFYWYRQILGQKVEFLVSFYNNEISEKSEIFDDQFSVERPDGSNFTLKIRSTKLEDSAMYFCASKPSARYNEQFFGPGTRLTVL.

The J gene is TRBJ1-6, the V gene TRBV9, with D possibly matching TRBD1 (6 bases). The V end was cut by 2 bases, the J end by 8 bases, with 14 bases between. In germline, CDR1 is SGDLS, CDR2 YYNGEE. The CDR3 is 15 amino acids. The CDR3 spells CASSVSDGGYSPLHF. CDR3 bases: TGTGCCAGCAGCGTCTCGGACGGGGGCTATTCACCCCTCCACTTT.

This sequence joins TRBV24-1 and TRBJ2-1; D is uncertain. Deletions cut 9 bases from V and 6 bases from J, with 17 bases between. The CDR3 is 14 residues long. CDR1 is KGHDR, CDR2 SFDVKD, per germline. The chain's CDR3 is CATAGSRTSNEQFF. As DNA, the CDR3 is TGTGCCACCGCCGGGTCCAGGACCAGCAATGAGCAGTTCTTC.

This chain links TRBV10-3 with TRBJ2-1, with a tentative D call TRBD2 (6 bases). The V and J ends lost 4 bases and 8 bases respectively, with 9 bases between them. CDR3 size: 12 residues. The V gene's germline CDR1 is ENHRY and CDR2 SYGVKD. This CDR3 is CAISGSGDEQFF. The CDR3 bases are TGTGCCATCAGTGGGTCGGGGGATGAGCAGTTCTTC.

In this sample, this clonotype turned up once. J is TRBJ2-1 and V is TRBV19, with D unclear. Deletions cut 3 bases from V and 0 bases from J, with 9 bases between. From germline, CDR1 is LNHDA and CDR2 SQIVND (reference sequence). CDR3 length: 15 amino acids. CDR3 nucleotide sequence: TGTGCCAGTAGTATTGCCGATGGCTCCTACAATGAGCAGTTCTTC. It yields the protein CASSIADGSYNEQFF.

The rearrangement uses TRBV27 and TRBJ2-7, with D possibly matching TRBD1 (6 bases). The V and J ends lost 2 bases and 5 bases respectively, with 16 bases between them. The CDR3 extends over 15 amino acids. The germline V gene encodes CDR1 MNHEY and CDR2 SMNVEV (reference sequence). The CDR3 loop reads CASSLTAGDFHEQYF. As DNA, the CDR3 is TGTGCCAGCAGTTTAACGGCAGGGGATTTTCACGAGCAGTACTTC.

This chain uses TRBV20-1 with TRBJ1-5; the D gene is possibly TRBD1 (5 bases). The V and J ends lost 0 bases and 1 base respectively, with 13 bases between them. The germline gives CDR1 DFQATT, CDR2 SNEGSKA (reference sequence). This CDR3 contains 16 residues. In DNA, the CDR3 is TGCAGTGCTAGAGATCCAGGCAGGGCGAGCAATCAGCCCCAGCATTTT. It specifies CSARDPGRASNQPQHF.

This chain joins TRBV4-2 and TRBJ1-1; D is undetermined. Germline CDR1 LGHNA, CDR2 YNFKEQ. The CDR3 length is 13 residues. With 4 bases removed from V and 1 base from J, the gap between germline ends came to 7 bases. CDR3 sequence reads: CASSPPQNTEAFF. The CDR3 coding sequence is TGTGCCAGCAGCCCACCCCAGAACACTGAAGCTTTCTTT.

The rearrangement joins TRBV12-3 or TRBV12-4 to TRBJ2-7, with D perhaps being TRBD1 or TRBD2 (5 bases each). The CDR3 loop spans 13 amino acids. V was trimmed by 3 bases and J by 7 bases, leaving 13 bases between them. In DNA, the CDR3 is TGTGCCAGCAGTTTGGTGGGACCTTGGGAGCAGTACTTC. Translated, it gives CASSLVGPWEQYF.

The chain recombines TRBV5-1 with TRBJ1-1, with unresolved D. This CDR3 has 14 amino acids. The V end lost 5 bases, the J end lost 0 bases, and 11 bases lay between the germline ends. The germline gives CDR1 SGHRS, CDR2 YFSETQ. The CDR3 bases are TGCGCCAGCAGACAACAGATAATGAACACTGAAGCTTTCTTT. Its translation: CASRQQIMNTEAFF.

The CDR3 nucleotides are TGTGCCAGCAGCTTATTAGCGGGAGCACAGGAGACCCAGTACTTC. It codes for CASSLLAGAQETQYF. The gene calls are TRBV5-4 and TRBJ2-5, with TRBD2 identical over 9 bases. The V gene end was trimmed by 2 bases and the J gene end by 5 bases; junction bases not matched to a gene: 7. CDR1 and CDR2 (germline): SGHNT, YYREEE (reference sequence). The CDR3 runs to 15 residues.

The chain is built from TRBV5-1 and TRBJ2-5, with TRBD2 matching over 10 bases. The germline CDR1 and CDR2 sequences are SGHRS and YFSETQ. The CDR3 runs to 16 residues. Trimming removed 0 bases from V and 1 base from J; junction bases left unmatched: 3. In DNA, the CDR3 is TGCGCCAGCAGCTTGGGCAGCGGGAGGGTCCAAGAGACCCAGTACTTC. This gives the protein CASSLGSGRVQETQYF.

The genes are TRBV3-1 and TRBJ1-1; D is perhaps TRBD1 (5 bases). The germline gives CDR1 LGHDT, CDR2 YNNKEL (reference sequence). Deletions cut 1 base from V and 6 bases from J, with 12 bases between. This CDR3 region has 14 residues. The CDR3 region is CASSQVSGFAEAFF. CDR3 nucleotides: TGTGCCAGCAGCCAAGTATCAGGGTTCGCTGAAGCTTTCTTT.

CDR3 in DNA: TGCGCCAGCAGCCCTGGGGACAGCTCAGATACGCAGTATTTT. This translates into CASSPGDSSDTQYF. V gene TRBV5-1 combines with J gene TRBJ2-3, with 7 bases identical to TRBD1. The CDR3 covers 14 residues. The V gene's germline CDR1 is SGHRS and CDR2 YFSETQ. J lost 4 bases, V lost 4 bases, and 6 bases had no gene match. The complete variable domain, with remaining parts taken from reference TRBV5-1 and TRBJ2-3, reads KAGVTQTPRYLIKTRGQQVTLSCSPISGHRSVSWYQQTPGQGLQFLFEYFSETQRNKGNFPGRFSGRQFSNSRSEMNVSTLELGDSALYLCASSPGDSSDTQYFGPGTRLTVL.

This clonotype was detected only once. The genes are TRBV5-4 and TRBJ2-5; D not resolved. With 2 bases removed from V and 1 base from J, the gap between germline ends came to 6 bases. Per germline, CDR1 SGHNT and CDR2 YYREEE (reference sequence). This CDR3 spans 13 amino acids. Here the CDR3 DNA reads TGTGCCAGCAGCTTTGCTCGCCAAGAGACCCAGTACTTC. It yields the protein CASSFARQETQYF.

The chain is built from TRBV27 and TRBJ2-2, with 12 bases aligning to TRBD2. With V trimmed by 0 bases and J by 5 bases, 4 bases remained unmatched. Per germline, CDR1 MNHEY and CDR2 SMNVEV (reference sequence). The CDR3 covers 17 residues. The CDR3 DNA reads as TGTGCCAGCAGTTTATCGACTAGCGGGAGTATGACCGGGGAGCTGTTTTTT. Translation: CASSLSTSGSMTGELFF.

V is TRBV29-1 and J is TRBJ2-5; TRBD1 aligns across 7 bases. The CDR3 has 13 residues. Germline CDR1 SQVTM, CDR2 ANQGSEA. V lost 6 bases to trimming and J lost 1 base; unmatched junction nucleotides: 5. CDR3: CSVNRGPQETQYF. The DNA for the CDR3 is TGCAGCGTGAACAGGGGCCCCCAAGAGACCCAGTACTTC.

The chain is built from TRBV4-2 and TRBJ1-1, with a possible D match to TRBD1 (5 bases). V was trimmed by 1 base and J by 5 bases, leaving 17 bases between them. Germline values: CDR1 LGHNA, CDR2 YNFKEQ. The CDR3 has 16 residues. The CDR3 reads CASSQVLAQGRTEAFF. The DNA of the CDR3 is TGTGCCAGCAGCCAAGTGCTGGCGCAGGGCAGAACTGAAGCTTTCTTT.